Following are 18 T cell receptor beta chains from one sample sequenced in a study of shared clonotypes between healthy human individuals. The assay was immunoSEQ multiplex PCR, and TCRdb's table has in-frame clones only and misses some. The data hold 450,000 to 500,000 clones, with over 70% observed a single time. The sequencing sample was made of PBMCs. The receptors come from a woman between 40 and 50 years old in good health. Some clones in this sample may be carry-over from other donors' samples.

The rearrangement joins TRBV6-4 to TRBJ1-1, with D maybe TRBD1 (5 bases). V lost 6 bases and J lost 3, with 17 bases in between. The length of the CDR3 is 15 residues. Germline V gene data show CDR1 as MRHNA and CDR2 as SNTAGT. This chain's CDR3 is CASSPTHRRDTEAFF. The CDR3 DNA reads TGTGCCAGCAGCCCGACCCACAGGCGGGACACTGAAGCTTTCTTT.

The CDR3 sequence: CASMPRPGIVNEKLFF. CDR3 nucleotide sequence: TGTGCCAGTATGCCCCGCCCGGGAATCGTTAATGAAAAACTGTTTTTT. V is TRBV19 and J is TRBJ1-4; D not certain. V gave up 7 bases and J gave up 4 bases, with 19 bases separating them. This CDR3 contains 16 residues. Germline loops: CDR1 LNHDA, CDR2 SQIVND (reference sequence). Full variable domain (rest looked up from reference TRBV19 and TRBJ1-4): DGGITQSPKYLFRKEGQNVTLSCEQNLNHDAMYWYRQDPGQGLRLIYYSQIVNDFQKGDIAEGYSVSREKKESFPLTVTSAQKNPTAFYLCASMPRPGIVNEKLFFGSGTQLSVL.

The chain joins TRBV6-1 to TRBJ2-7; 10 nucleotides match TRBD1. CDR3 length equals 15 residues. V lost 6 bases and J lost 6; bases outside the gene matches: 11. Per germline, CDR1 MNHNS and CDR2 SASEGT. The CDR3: CASRGPTGGSSEQYF. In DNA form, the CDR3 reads TGTGCCAGCAGGGGTCCGACAGGGGGCTCGAGCGAGCAGTACTTC.

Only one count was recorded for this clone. CDR3 DNA: TGCAGGGCCGGGACAGGGGGCCGGGAGACCCAGTACTTC. Encoded protein: CRAGTGGRETQYF. The chain is built from TRBV29-1 and TRBJ2-5, with 12 bases fitting TRBD1. Germline V gives CDR1 SQVTM, CDR2 ANQGSEA. This CDR3 is built from 13 residues. Full variable domain (rest looked up from reference TRBV29-1 and TRBJ2-5): SAVISQKPSRDICQRGTSLTIQCQVDSQVTMMFWYRQQPGQSLTLIATANQGSEATYESGFVIDKFPISRPNLTFSTLTVSNMSPEDSSIYLCRAGTGGRETQYFGPGTRLLVL.

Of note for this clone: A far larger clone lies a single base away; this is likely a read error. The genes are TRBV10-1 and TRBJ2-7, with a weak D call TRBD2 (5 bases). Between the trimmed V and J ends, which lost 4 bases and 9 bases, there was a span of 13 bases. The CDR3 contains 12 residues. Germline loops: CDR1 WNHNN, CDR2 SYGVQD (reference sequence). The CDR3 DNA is TGCGCCAGCAGTGCTCACATGGCGGGGCAGTACTTC. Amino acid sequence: CASSAHMAGQYF.

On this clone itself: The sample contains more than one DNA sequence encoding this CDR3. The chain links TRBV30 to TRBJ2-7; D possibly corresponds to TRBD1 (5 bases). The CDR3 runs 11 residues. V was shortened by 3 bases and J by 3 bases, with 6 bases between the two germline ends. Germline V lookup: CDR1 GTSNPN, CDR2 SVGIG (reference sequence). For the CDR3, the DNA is TGTGCCTGGAGGGACAACTACGAGCAGTACTTC. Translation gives CAWRDNYEQYF.

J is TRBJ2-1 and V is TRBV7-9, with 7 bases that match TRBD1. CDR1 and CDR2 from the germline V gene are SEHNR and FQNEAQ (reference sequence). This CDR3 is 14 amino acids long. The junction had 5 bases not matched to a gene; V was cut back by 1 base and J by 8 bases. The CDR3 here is CASSLVRTGDEQFF. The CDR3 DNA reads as TGTGCCAGCAGCTTAGTTCGGACAGGCGATGAGCAGTTCTTC.

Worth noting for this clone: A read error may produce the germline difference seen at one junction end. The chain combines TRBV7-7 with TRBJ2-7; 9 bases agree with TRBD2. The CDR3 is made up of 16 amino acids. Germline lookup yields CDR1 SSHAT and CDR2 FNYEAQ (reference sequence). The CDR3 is CASSPGLVSGGYEQYF. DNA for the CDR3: TGTGCTAGCAGCCCCGGATTAGTTAGCGGGGGCTACGAGCAGTACTTC.

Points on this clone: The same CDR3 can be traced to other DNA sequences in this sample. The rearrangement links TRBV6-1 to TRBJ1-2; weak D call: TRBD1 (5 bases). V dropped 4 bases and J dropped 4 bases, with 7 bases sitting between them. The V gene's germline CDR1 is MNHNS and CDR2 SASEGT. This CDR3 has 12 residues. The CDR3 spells CASSADSYGYTF. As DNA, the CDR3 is TGTGCCAGCAGTGCAGACAGCTATGGCTACACCTTC.

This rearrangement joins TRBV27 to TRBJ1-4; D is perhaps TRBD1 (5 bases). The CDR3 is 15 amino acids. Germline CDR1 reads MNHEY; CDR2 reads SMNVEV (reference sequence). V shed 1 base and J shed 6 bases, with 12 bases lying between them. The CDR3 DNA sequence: TGTGCCAGCAGTTTATGGGGGGGAGGAGATGAAAAACTGTTTTTT. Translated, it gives CASSLWGGGDEKLFF.

CDR3 coding DNA: TGTGCCAGCAGCTCAGACCAGGGGTTTGGAAACACCATATATTTT. Translation: CASSSDQGFGNTIYF. The chain has TRBV7-2 and TRBJ1-3; maybe TRBD1 (6 bases). This CDR3 is 15 amino acids long. CDR1 SGHTA and CDR2 FQGNSA come from the germline V gene. The germline V and J ends were trimmed by 4 bases and 3 bases, with 13 bases remaining between them.

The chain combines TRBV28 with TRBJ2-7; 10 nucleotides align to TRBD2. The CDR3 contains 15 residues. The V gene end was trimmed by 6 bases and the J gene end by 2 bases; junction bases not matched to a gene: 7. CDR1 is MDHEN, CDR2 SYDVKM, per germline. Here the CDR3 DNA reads TGTGCCAGCAGGGGGGGACTAGCGATCGCCTACGAGCAGTACTTC. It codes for CASRGGLAIAYEQYF.

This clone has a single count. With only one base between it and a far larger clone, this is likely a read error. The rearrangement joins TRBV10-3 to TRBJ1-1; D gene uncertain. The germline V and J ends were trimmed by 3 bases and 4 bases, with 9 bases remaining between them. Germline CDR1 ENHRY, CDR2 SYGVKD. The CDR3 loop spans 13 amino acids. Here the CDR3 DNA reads TGTGCCATCAGTGAATATAGGAGCACTGAAGCTTTCTTT. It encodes CAISEYRSTEAFF.

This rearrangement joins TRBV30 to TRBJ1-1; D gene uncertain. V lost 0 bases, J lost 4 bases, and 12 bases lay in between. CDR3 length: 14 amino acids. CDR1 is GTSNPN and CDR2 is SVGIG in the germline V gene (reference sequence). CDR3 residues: CAWSVRVVGTEAFF. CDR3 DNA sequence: TGTGCCTGGAGTGTACGCGTAGTGGGCACTGAAGCTTTCTTT.

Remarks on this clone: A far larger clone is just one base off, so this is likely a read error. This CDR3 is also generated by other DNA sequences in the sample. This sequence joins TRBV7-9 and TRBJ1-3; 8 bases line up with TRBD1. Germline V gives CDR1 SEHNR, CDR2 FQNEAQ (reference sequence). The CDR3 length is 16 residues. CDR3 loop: CASSLDGRGPGNTIYF. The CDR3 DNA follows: TGTGCCAGCAGCTTAGATGGCAGGGGGCCTGGAAACACTATATATTTT. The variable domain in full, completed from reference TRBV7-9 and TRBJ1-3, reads DTGVSQNPRHKITKRGQNVTFRCDPISEHNRLYWYRQTLGQGPEFLTYFQNEAQLEKSRLLSDRFSAERPKGSFSTLEIQRTEQGDSAMYLCASSLDGRGPGNTIYFGEGSWLTVV.

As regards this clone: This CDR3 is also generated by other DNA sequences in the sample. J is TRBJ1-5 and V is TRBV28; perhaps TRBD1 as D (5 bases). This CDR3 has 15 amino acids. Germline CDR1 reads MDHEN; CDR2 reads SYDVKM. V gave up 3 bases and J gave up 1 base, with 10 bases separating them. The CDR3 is CASSFRGGSNQPQHF. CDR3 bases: TGTGCCAGCAGTTTCCGGGGGGGAAGCAATCAGCCCCAGCATTTT.

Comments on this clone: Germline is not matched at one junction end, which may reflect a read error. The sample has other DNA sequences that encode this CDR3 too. DNA for the CDR3: TGTACCAGCAGTTTAAGTCGTAATTCACCCCTCCACTTC. As protein: CTSSLSRNSPLHF. V gene TRBV28 combines with J gene TRBJ1-6; D gene ambiguous. Germline CDR1 is MDHEN and CDR2 is SYDVKM. The CDR3 is 13 residues long.

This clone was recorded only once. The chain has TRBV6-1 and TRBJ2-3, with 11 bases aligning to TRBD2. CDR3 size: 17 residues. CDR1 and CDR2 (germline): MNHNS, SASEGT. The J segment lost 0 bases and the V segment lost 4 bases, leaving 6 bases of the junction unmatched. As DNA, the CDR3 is TGTGCCAGCAGTGCGGGACTAGCGGATATAAGCACAGATACGCAGTATTTT. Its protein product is CASSAGLADISTDTQYF.